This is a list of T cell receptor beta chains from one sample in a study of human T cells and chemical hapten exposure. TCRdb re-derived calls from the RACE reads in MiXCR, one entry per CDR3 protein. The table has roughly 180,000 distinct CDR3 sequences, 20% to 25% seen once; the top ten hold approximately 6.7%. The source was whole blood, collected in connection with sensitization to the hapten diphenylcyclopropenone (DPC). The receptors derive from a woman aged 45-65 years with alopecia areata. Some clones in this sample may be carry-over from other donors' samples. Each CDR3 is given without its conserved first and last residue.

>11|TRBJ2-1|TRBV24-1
ATRGQGRNEQF
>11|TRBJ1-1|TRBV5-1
ASSLVPGSEAF
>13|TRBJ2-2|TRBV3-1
ASSHLGGRSGELF
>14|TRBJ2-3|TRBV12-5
ASGLVPGGRSDTQY
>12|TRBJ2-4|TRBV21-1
ASVTVLAKNIQY
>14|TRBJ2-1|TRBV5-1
ASSPTGASSYNEQF
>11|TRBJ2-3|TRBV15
ATLLAGTDTQY
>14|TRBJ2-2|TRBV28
ASSPISGRFTGELF
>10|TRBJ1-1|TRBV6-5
ASTLTGTEAF
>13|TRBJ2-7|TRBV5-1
ASSPLAGAAYEQY
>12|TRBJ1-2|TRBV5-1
ASSLPGRTDGYT
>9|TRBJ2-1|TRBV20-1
SASPNNEQF
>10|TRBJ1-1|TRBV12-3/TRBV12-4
ASSYSVTEAF
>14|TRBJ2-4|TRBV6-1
ASSGGQPESVYIQY
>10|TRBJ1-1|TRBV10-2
ASSDGSTEAF
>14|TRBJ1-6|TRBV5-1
ASSRSQQGTDSPLH
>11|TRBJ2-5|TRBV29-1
SVEMPLSETQY
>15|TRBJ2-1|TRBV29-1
SVVRQRGIQELNEQF
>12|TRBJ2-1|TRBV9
ASSVGLAFGEQF
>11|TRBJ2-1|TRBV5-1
ASSLAGGTEQF
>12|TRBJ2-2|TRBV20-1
SAPSGVVTGELF
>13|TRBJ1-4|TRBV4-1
ASSQAGQLNEKLF
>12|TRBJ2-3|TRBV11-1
ASSLAGEIDTQY
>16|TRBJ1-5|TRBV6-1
ASVGPSLGQGCNQPQH